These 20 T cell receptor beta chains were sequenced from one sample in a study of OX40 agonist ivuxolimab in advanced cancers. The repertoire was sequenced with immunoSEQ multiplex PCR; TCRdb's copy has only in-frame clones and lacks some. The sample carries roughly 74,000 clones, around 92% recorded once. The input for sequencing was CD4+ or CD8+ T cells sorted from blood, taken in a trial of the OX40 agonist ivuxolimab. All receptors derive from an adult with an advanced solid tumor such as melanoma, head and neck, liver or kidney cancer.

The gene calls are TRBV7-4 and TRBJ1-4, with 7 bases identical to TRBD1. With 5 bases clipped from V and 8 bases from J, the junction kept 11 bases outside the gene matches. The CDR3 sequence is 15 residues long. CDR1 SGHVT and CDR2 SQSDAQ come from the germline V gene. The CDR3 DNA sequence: TGTGCCAGCAGCGGAGCCCGGGACAGTGGGGAAAAACTGTTTTTT. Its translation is CASSGARDSGEKLFF.

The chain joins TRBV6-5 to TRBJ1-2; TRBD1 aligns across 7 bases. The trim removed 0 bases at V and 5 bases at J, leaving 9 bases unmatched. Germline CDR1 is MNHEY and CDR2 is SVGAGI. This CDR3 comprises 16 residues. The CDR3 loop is CASSYSGEGQLYGYTF. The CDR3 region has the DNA TGTGCCAGCAGTTACTCGGGTGAGGGACAGCTTTATGGCTACACCTTC.

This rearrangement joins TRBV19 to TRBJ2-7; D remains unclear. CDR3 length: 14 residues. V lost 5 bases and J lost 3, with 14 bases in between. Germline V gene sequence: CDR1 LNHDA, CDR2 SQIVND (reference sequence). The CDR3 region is CASSPGSLDYEQYF. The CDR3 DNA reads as TGTGCCAGTAGTCCCGGGTCTTTGGACTACGAGCAGTACTTC.

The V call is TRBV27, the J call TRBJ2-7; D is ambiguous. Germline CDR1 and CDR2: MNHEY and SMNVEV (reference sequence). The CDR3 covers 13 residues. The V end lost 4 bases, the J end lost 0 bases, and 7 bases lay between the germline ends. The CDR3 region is CASSSGRSYEQYF. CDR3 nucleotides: TGTGCCAGCAGTTCTGGCCGCTCCTACGAGCAGTACTTC.

The CDR3 sequence is CASSLGSTGTEQFF. For the CDR3, the DNA is TGTGCCAGCAGTTTAGGGTCTACGGGGACTGAGCAGTTCTTC. The chain uses TRBV27 and TRBJ2-1; tentatively, D is TRBD1 or TRBD2 (5 bases each). CDR1 MNHEY and CDR2 SMNVEV come from the germline V gene (reference sequence). The CDR3 runs to 14 residues. V was clipped by 2 bases and J by 9 bases, with 14 bases between them.

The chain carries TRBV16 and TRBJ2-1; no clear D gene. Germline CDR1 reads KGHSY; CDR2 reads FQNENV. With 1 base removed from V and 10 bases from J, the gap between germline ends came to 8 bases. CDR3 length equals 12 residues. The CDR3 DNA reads TGTGCCAGCAGCCAATTGGCTCAGGAGCAGTTCTTC. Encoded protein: CASSQLAQEQFF.

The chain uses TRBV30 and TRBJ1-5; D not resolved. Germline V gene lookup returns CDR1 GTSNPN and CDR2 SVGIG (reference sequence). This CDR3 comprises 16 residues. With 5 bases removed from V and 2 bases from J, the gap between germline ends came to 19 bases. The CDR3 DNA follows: TGTGCCTGGTCCCTAGGCCCGTGGAGGGGCAATCAGCCCCAGCATTTT. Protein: CAWSLGPWRGNQPQHF. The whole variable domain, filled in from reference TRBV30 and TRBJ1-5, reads SQTIHQWPATLVQPVGSPLSLECTVEGTSNPNLYWYRQAAGRGLQLLFYSVGIGQISSEVPQNLSASRPQDRQFILSSKKLLLSDSGFYLCAWSLGPWRGNQPQHFGDGTRLSIL.

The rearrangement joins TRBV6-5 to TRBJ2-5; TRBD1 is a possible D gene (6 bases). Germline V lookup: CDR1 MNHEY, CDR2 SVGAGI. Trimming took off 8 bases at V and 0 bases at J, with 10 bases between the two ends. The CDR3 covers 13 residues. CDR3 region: CASEGEYQETQYF. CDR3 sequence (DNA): TGTGCCAGCGAGGGGGAGTACCAAGAGACCCAGTACTTC.

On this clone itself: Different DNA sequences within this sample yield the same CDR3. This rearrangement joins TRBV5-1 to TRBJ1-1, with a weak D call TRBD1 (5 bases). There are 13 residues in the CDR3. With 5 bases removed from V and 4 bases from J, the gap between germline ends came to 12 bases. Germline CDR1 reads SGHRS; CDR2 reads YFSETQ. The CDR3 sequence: CASRSGGGTEAFF. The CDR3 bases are TGCGCCAGCAGATCGGGGGGGGGCACTGAAGCTTTCTTT.

In DNA, the CDR3 is TGTGCCAGCACTTCGGCCCCCCAAGAGACCCAGTACTTC. This encodes CASTSAPQETQYF. V is TRBV13 and J is TRBJ2-5; D is unresolved. The germline V gene has CDR1 PRHDT and CDR2 FYEKMQ (reference sequence). V lost 7 bases and J lost 1, with 10 bases in between. The CDR3 is made up of 13 amino acids.

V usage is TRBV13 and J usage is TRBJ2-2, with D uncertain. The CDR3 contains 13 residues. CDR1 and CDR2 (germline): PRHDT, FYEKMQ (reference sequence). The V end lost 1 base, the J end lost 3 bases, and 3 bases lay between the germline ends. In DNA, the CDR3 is TGTGCCAGCAGCTTAGACTACACCGGGGAGCTGTTTTTT. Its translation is CASSLDYTGELFF.

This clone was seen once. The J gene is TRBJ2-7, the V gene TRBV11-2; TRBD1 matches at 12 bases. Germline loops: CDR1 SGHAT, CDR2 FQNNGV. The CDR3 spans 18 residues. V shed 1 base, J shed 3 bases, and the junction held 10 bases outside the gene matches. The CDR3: CASSLVAGGQGANYEQYF. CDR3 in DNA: TGTGCCAGCAGCTTAGTCGCGGGGGGACAGGGGGCGAACTACGAGCAGTACTTC.

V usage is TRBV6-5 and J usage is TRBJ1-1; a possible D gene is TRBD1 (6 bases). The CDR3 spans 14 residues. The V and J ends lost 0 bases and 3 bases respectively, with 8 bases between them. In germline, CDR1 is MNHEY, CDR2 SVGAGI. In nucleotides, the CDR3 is TGTGCCAGCAGTTACTCAACAGGGTACACTGAAGCTTTCTTT. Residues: CASSYSTGYTEAFF.

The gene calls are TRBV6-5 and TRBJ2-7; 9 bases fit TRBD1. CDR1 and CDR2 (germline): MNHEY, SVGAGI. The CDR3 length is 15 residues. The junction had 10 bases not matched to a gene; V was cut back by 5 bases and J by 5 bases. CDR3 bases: TGTGCCAGCAGTCTCCTCCGGGACAGGGTCGACGAGCAGTACTTC. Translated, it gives CASSLLRDRVDEQYF.

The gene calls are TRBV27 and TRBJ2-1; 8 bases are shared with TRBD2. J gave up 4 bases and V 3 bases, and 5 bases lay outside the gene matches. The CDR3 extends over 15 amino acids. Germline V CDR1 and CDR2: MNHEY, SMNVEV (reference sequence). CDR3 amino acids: CASSLGLAGYNEQFF. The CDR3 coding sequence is TGTGCCAGCAGTTTGGGGTTAGCGGGGTACAATGAGCAGTTCTTC.

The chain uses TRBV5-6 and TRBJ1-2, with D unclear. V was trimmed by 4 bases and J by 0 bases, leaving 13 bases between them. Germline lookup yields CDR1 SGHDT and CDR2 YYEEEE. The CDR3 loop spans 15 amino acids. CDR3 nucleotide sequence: TGTGCCAGCAGCGCCGGACGGCGAACTAACTATGGCTACACCTTC. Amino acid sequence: CASSAGRRTNYGYTF.

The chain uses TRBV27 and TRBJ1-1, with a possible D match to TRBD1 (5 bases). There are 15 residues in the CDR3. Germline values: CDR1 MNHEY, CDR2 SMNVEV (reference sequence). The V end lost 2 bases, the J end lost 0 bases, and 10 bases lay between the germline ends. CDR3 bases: TGTGCCAGCAGTTTACAGGGAACGTTGAACACTGAAGCTTTCTTT. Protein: CASSLQGTLNTEAFF.

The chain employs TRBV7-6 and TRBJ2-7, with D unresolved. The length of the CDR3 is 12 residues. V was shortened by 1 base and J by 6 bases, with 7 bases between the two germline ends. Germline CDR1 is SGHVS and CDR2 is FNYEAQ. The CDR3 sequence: CASSLGGTEQYF. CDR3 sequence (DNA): TGTGCCAGCAGCTTAGGGGGTACCGAGCAGTACTTC.

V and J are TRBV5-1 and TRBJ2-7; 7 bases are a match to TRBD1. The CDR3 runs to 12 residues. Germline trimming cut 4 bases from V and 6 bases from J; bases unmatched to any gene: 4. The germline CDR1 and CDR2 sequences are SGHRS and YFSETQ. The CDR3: CASSHGTVEQYF. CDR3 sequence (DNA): TGCGCCAGCAGCCACGGGACAGTCGAGCAGTACTTC.

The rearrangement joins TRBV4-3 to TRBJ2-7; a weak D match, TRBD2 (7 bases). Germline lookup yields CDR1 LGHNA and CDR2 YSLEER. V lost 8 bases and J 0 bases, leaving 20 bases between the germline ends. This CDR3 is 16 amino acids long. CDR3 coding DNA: TGCGCCAGCTTAGAGGGGGGAGGGGCAAGCTCCTACGAGCAGTACTTC. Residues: CASLEGGGASSYEQYF.